This TCR beta chain was recovered during a study of T cells in Graves' hyperthyroidism and ophthalmopathy. Study-wide points: In blood, most of the thyroid clonotypes expanded above 0.001 were also present.

It was RNA transcripts that yielded the amplified TCR beta CDR3 regions. The HTBI primer set served for first-round RT-PCR of the TCR CDR3. TCRdb used MiXCR to reprocess the multiplex PCR reads, holding one entry per CDR3 protein. Among 500,000 to 650,000 distinct CDR3 sequences, about 14% were seen once, and the ten largest hold roughly 14%. The CDR3 extends over 14 amino acids. V gave up 5 bases and J gave up 8 bases, with 18 bases separating them. Germline lookup yields CDR1 SGHTA and CDR2 FQGNSA. Clinical symptoms, serum thyroxine, TRAb, thyroid ultrasound and orbital computed tomography informed diagnoses. This clonotype was seen at least ten times. Its antigen is as yet unknown.

The sequence came from a woman aged 40 to 49 with Graves' hyperthyroidism. Source material: blood. The rearrangement links TRBV7-2 to TRBJ1-2; possible D gene TRBD1, 6 bases. This chain's CDR3 is CASSQAGAPGGYTF. The CDR3 bases are TGTGCCAGCAGCCAAGCAGGGGCCCCGGGAGGCTACACCTTC.